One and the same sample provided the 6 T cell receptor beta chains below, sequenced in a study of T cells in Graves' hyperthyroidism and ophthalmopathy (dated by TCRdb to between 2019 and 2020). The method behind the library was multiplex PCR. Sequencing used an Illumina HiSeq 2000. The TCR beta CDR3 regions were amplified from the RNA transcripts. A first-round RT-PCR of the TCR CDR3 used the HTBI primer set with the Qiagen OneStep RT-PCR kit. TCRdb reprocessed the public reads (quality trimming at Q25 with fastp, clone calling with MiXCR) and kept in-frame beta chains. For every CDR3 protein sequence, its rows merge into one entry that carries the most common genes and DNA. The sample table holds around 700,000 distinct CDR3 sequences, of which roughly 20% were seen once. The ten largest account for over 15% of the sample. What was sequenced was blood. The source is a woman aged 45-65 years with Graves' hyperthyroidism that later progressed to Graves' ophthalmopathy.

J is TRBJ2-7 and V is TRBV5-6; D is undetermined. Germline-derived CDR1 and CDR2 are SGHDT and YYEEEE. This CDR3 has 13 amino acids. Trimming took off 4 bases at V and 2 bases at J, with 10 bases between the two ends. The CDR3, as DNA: TGTGCCAGCAGCGCCGGTGTGGCCTACGAGCAGTACTTC. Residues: CASSAGVAYEQYF.

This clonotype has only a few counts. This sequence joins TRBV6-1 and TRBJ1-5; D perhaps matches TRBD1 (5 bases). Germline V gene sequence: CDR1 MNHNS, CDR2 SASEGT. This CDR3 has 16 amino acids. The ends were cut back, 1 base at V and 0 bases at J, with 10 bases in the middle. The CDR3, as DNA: TGTGCCAGCAGTGAAGGGGGCAGAATTAGCAATCAGCCCCAGCATTTT. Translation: CASSEGGRISNQPQHF.

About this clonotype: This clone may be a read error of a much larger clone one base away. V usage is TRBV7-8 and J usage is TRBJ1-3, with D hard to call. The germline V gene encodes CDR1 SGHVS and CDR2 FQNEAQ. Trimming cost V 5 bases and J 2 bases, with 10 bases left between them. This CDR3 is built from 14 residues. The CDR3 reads CASSLRSTGNTIYF. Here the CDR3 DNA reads TGTGCCAGCAGCCTTAGGAGTACTGGAAACACCATATATTTT.

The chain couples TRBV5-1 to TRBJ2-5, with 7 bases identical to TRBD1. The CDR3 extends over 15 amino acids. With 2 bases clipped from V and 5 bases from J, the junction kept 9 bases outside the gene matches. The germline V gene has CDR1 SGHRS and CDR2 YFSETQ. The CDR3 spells CASSFLQGVGETQYF. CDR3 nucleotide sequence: TGCGCCAGCAGCTTCCTTCAGGGGGTAGGGGAGACCCAGTACTTC. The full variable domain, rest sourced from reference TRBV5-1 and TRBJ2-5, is KAGVTQTPRYLIKTRGQQVTLSCSPISGHRSVSWYQQTPGQGLQFLFEYFSETQRNKGNFPGRFSGRQFSNSRSEMNVSTLELGDSALYLCASSFLQGVGETQYFGPGTRLLVL.

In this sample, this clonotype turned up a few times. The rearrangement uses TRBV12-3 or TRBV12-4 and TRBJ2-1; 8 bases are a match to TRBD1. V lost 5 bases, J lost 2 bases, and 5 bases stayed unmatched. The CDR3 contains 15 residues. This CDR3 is CASSPRGHPYNEQFF. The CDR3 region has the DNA TGTGCCAGCAGTCCCAGGGGGCACCCCTACAATGAGCAGTTCTTC.

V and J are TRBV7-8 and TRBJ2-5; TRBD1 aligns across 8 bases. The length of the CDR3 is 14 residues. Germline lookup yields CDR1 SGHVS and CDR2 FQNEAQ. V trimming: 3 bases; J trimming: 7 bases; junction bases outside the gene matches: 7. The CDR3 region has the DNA TGTGCCAGCAGCTTTACGACAGGGGAAGGGACCCAGTACTTC. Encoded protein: CASSFTTGEGTQYF. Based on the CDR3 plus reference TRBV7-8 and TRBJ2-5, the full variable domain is GAGVSQSPRYKVAKRGQDVALRCDPISGHVSLFWYQQALGQGPEFLTYFQNEAQLDKSGLPSDRFFAERPEGSVSTLKIQRTQQEDSAVYLCASSFTTGEGTQYFGPGTRLLVL.